This entry lists 2 T cell receptor beta chains sequenced from one sample in a study of T cell repertoires in cytomegalovirus infection. TCRdb analysed the reads with MiXCR anew, one entry per CDR3 protein. The table lists 740,000 or so distinct CDR3 sequences, 35% of them singletons, with roughly 2.9% in the top ten. Sequencing was carried out using PBMCs. All receptors derive from a human donor in good health (CMV status not recorded). Some clones in this sample may be carry-over from other donors' samples.

The rearrangement links TRBV19 to TRBJ1-1; D is uncertain. The CDR3 is 13 residues long. V was pared by 3 bases and J by 5 bases, with 10 bases between. Germline assignment: CDR1 LNHDA and CDR2 SQIVND (reference sequence). The CDR3: CASSILPATEAFF. The DNA of the CDR3 is TGTGCCAGTAGTATTCTACCGGCGACTGAAGCTTTCTTT.

This clonotype appeared a few times. This chain links TRBV12-3 or TRBV12-4 with TRBJ2-1; 8 bases match TRBD1. V shed 5 bases, J shed 4 bases, and the junction held 7 bases outside the gene matches. CDR3 size: 15 residues. The CDR3 DNA reads TGTGCCAGCAGTCCCTCCAGGGGGCGATACAATGAGCAGTTCTTC. Residues: CASSPSRGRYNEQFF.